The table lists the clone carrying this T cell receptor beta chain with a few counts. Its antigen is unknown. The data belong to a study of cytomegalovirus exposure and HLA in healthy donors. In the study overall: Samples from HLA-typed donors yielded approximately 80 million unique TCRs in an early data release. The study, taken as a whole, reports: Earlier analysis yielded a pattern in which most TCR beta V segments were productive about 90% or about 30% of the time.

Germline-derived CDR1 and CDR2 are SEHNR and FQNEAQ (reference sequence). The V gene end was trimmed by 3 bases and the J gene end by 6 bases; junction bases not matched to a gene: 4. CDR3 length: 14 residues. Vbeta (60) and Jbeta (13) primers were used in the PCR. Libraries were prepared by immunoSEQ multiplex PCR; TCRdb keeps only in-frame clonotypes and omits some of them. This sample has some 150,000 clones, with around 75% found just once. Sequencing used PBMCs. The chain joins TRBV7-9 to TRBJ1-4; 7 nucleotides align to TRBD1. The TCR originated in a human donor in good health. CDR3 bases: TGTGCCAGCAGCTTCGGGACAGAGGATGAAAAACTGTTTTTT. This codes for CASSFGTEDEKLFF.